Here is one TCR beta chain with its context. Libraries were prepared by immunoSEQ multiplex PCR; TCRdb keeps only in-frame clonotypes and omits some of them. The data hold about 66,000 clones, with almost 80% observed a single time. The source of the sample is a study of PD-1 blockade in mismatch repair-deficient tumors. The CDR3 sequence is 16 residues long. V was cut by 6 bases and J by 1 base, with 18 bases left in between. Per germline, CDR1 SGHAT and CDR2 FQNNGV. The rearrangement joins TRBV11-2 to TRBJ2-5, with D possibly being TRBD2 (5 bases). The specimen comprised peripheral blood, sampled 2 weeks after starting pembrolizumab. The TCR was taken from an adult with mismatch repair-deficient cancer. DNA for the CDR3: TGTGCCAGCAGTTACAGACCACCGAGGGCCCAAGAGACCCAGTACTTC. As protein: CASSYRPPRAQETQYF.